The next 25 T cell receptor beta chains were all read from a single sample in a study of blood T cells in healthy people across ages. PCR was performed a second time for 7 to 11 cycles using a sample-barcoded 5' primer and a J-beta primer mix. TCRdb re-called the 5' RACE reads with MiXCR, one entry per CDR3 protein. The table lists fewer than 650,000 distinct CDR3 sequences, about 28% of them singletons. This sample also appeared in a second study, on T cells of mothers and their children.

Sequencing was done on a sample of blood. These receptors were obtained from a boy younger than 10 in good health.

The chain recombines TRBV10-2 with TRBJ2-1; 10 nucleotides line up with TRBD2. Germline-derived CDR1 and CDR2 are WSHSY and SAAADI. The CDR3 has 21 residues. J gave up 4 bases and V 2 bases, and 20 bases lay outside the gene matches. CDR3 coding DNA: TGCGCCAGCAGTGAGGTCCCCGAAGCGGGAGGGCCTAAGGATTTTTACAATGAGCAGTTCTTC. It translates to CASSEVPEAGGPKDFYNEQFF.

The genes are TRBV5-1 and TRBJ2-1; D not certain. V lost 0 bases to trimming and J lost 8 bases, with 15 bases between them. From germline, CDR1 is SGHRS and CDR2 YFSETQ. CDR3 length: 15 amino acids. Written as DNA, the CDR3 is TGCGCCAGCAGCTTGGCCGGGTCGGCGGCCGATGAGCAGTTCTTC. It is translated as CASSLAGSAADEQFF.

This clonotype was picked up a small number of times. CDR3 DNA: TGTGCCAGCAGCCAAGAGCTCGGACTAGCGAGCGAGCAGTACTTC. Its protein product is CASSQELGLASEQYF. This chain joins TRBV3-1 and TRBJ2-7; 9 positions match TRBD2. The trim removed 0 bases at V and 6 bases at J, leaving 6 bases unmatched. The CDR3 runs 15 residues. CDR1 and CDR2 from the germline V gene are LGHDT and YNNKEL (reference sequence).

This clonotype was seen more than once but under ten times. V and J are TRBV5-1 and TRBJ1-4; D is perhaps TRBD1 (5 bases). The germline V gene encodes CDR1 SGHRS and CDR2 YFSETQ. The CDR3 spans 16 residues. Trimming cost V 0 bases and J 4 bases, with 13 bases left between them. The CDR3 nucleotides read TGCGCCAGCAGCTTGGCCGGGGGGAAGGGTAATGAAAAACTGTTTTTT. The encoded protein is CASSLAGGKGNEKLFF. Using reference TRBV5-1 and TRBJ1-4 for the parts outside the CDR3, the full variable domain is KAGVTQTPRYLIKTRGQQVTLSCSPISGHRSVSWYQQTPGQGLQFLFEYFSETQRNKGNFPGRFSGRQFSNSRSEMNVSTLELGDSALYLCASSLAGGKGNEKLFFGSGTQLSVL.

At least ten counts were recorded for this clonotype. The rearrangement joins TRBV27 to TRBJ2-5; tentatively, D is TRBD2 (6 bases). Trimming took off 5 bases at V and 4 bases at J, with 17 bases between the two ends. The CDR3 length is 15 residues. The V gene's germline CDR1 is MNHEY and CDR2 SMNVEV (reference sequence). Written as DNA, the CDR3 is TGTGCCAGCAGTGCCACCAGCGGGTGGGGAGAGACCCAGTACTTC. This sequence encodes CASSATSGWGETQYF.

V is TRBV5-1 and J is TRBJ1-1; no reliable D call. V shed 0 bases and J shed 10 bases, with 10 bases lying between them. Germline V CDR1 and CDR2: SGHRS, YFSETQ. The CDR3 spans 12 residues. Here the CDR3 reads CASSLGGTGAFF. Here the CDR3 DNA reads TGCGCCAGCAGCTTGGGAGGAACCGGAGCTTTCTTT.

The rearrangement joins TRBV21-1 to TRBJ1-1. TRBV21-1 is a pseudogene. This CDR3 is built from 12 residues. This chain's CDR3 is CASGSRNTEAFF. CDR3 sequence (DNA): TGTGCCAGCGGGTCTAGGAACACTGAAGCTTTCTTT.

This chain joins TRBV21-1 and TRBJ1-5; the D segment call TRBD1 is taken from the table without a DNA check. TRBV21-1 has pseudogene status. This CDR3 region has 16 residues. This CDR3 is CASSESSAGQDRPQHF. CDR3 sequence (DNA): TGTGCCAGCAGCGAAAGTTCGGCCGGGCAGGATCGGCCCCAGCATTTT.

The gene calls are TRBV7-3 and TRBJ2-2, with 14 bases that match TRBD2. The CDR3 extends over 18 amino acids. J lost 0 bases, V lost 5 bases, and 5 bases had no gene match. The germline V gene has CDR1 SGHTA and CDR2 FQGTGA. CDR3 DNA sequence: TGTGCCAGCAGCCTGGGACTAGCGGGGGCCGCGAACACCGGGGAGCTGTTTTTT. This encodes CASSLGLAGAANTGELFF.

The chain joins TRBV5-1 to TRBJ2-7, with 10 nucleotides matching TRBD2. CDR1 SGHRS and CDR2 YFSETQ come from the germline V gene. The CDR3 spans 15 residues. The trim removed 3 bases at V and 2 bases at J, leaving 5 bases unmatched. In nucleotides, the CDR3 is TGCGCCAGCAGCTCCGTAGCGGGGGGCCCCTACGAGCAGTACTTC. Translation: CASSSVAGGPYEQYF.

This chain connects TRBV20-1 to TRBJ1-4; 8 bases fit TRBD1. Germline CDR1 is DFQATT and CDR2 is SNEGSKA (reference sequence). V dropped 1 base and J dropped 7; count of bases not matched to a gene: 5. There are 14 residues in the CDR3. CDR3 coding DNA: TGCAGTGCTAGAGGTCAGGGGGCGAGTGAAAAACTGTTTTTT. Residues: CSARGQGASEKLFF.

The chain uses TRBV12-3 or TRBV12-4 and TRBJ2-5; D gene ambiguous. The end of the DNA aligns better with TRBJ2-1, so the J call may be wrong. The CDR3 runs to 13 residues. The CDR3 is CASSLIIRNEQFF. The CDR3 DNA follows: TGTGCCAGCAGTTTGATCATCAGGAATGAGCAGTTCTTC.

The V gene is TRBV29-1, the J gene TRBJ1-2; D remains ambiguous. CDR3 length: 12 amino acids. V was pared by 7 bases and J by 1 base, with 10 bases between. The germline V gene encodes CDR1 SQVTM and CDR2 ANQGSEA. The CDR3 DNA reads TGCAGCGCCGAAGCGTTTAACTATGGCTACACCTTC. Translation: CSAEAFNYGYTF.

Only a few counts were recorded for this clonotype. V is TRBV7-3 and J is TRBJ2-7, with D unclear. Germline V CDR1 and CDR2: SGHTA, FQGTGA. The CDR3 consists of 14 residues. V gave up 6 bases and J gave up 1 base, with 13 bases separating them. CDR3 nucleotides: TGTGCCAGCAGTCGCGGTGGCCAGTCCTACGAGCAGTACTTC. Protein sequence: CASSRGGQSYEQYF.

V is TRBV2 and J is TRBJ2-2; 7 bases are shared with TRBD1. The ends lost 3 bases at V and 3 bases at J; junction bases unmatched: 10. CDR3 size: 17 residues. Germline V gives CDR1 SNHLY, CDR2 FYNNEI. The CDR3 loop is CASSDPPRGIDTGELFF. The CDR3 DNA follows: TGTGCCAGCAGTGACCCTCCCAGGGGGATAGACACCGGGGAGCTGTTTTTT.

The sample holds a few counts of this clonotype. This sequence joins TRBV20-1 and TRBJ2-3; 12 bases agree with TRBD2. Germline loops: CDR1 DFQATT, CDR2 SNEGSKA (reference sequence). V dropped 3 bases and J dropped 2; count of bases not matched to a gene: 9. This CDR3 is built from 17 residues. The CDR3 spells CSARPSGGAFTTDTQYF. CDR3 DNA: TGCAGTGCTAGGCCTAGCGGGGGGGCCTTCACCACAGATACGCAGTATTTT.

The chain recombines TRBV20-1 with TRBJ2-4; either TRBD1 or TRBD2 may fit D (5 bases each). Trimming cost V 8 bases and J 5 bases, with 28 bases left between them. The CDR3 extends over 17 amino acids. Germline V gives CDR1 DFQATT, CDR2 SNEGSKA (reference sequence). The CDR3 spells CSSTGTSPYTPQNIQYF. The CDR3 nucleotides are TGCAGTTCTACCGGGACCTCACCTTATACACCGCAAAACATTCAGTACTTC.

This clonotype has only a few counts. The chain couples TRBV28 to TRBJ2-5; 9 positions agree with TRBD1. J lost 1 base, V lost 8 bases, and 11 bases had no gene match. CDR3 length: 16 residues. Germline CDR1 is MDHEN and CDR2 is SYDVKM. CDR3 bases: TGTGCCAGCCTTTCTCCCGGGACAGGGCCCCAAGAGACCCAGTACTTC. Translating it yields CASLSPGTGPQETQYF.

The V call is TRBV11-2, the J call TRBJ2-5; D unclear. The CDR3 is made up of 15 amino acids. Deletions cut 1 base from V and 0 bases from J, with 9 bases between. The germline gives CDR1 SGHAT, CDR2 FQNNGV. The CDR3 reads CASSLGVLYQETQYF. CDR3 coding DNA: TGTGCCAGCAGCTTAGGCGTTTTGTACCAAGAGACCCAGTACTTC.

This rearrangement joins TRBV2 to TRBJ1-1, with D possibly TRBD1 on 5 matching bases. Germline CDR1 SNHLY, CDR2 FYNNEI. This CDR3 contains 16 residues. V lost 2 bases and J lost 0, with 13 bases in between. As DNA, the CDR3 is TGTGCCAGCAGTGAAACCCAGGGAAGGATGAACACTGAAGCTTTCTTT. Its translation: CASSETQGRMNTEAFF.

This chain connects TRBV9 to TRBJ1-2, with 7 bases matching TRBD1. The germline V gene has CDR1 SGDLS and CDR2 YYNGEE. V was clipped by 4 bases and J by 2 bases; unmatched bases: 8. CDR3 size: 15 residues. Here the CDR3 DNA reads TGTGCCAGCAGCCCCATCGTACAGGGGAACTATGGCTACACCTTC. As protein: CASSPIVQGNYGYTF.

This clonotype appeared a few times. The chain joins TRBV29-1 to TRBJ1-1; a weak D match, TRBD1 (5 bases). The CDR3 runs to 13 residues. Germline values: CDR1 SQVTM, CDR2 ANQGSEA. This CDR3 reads CTGALLLNTEAFF. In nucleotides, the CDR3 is TGCACCGGGGCCTTACTTCTGAACACTGAAGCTTTCTTT.

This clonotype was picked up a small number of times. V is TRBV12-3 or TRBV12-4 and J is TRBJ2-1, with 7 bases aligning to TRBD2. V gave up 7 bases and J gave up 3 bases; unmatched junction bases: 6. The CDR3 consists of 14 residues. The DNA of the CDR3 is TGTGCCAGCACCTTGGGGGGGGACTACAATGAGCAGTTCTTC. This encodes CASTLGGDYNEQFF.

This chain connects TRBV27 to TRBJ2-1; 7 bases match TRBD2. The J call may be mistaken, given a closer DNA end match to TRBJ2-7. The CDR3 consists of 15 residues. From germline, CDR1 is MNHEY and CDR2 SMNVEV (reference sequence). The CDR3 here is CASSLSVLRDYEQYF. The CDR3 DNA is TGTGCCAGCAGTTTATCGGTCTTGAGGGACTATGAGCAGTACTTC.

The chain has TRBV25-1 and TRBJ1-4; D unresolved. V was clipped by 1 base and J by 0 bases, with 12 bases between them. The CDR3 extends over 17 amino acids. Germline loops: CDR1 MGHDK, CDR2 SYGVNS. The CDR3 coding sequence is TGTGCCAGCAGTGAATTCGGCAGTTTCTCAACTAATGAAAAACTGTTTTTT. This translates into CASSEFGSFSTNEKLFF.